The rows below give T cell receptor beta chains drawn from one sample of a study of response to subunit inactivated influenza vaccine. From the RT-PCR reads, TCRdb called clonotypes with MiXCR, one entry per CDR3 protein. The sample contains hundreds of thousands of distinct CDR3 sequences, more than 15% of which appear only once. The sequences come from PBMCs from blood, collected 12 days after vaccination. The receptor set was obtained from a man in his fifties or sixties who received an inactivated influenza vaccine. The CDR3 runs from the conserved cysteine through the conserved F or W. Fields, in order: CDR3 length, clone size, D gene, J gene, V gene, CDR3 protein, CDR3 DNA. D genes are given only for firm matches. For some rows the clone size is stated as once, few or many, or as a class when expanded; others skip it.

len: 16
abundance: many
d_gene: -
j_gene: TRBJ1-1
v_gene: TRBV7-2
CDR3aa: CASSLVGGSMDTEAFF
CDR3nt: TGTGCCAGCAGCTTAGTGGGGGGTTCTATGGACACTGAAGCTTTCTTT

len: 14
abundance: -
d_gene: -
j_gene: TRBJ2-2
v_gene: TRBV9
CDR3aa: CASSPHGGTGELFF
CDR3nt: TGTGCCAGCAGCCCACATGGCGGCACCGGGGAGCTGTTTTTT

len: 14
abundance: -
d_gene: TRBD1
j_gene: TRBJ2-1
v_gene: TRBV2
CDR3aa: CASTSSRTGNEQFF
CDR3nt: TGTGCCAGCACCTCGAGTAGGACAGGGAACGAGCAGTTCTTC

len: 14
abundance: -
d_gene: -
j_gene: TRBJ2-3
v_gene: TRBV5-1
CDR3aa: CASSLAYLGDTQYF
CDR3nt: TGCGCCAGCAGCTTGGCCTACCTTGGGGATACGCAGTATTTT

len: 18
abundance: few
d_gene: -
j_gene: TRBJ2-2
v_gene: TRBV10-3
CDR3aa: CAISEIGRQGRLTGELFF
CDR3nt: TGTGCCATCAGTGAGATAGGGAGGCAGGGCCGCCTGACCGGGGAGCTGTTTTTT

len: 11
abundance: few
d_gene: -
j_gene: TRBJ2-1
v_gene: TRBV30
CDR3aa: CAIPGVTEQFF
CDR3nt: TGTGCCATCCCAGGCGTGACTGAGCAGTTCTTC

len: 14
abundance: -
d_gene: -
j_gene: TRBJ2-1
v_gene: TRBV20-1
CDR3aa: CSARRPTEYNEQFF
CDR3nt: TGCAGTGCTAGACGACCCACAGAATACAATGAGCAGTTCTTC

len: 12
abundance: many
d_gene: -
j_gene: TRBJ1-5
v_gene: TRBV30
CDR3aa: CAWSVWGQPQHF
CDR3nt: TGTGCCTGGAGTGTGTGGGGCCAGCCCCAGCATTTT

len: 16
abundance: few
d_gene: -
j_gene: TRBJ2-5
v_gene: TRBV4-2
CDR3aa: CASSQVYTNYQETQYF
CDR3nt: TGTGCCAGCAGCCAAGTCTACACCAATTATCAAGAGACCCAGTACTTC

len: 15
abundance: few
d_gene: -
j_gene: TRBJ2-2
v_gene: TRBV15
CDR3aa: CATSRHRASSGELFF
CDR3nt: TGTGCCACCAGCAGGCACAGGGCATCATCCGGGGAGCTGTTTTTT

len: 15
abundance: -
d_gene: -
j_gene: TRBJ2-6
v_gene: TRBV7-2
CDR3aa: CASSINFSGANVLTF
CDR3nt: TGTGCCAGCAGCATCAACTTCTCTGGGGCCAACGTCCTGACTTTC

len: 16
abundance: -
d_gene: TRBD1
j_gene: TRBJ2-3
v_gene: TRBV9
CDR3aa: CASSVEGTGGLDTQYF
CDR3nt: TGTGCCAGCAGCGTAGAAGGGACAGGGGGCTTAGATACGCAGTATTTT

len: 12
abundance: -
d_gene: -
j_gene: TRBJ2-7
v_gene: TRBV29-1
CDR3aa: CSVGDTIYEQYF
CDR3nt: TGCAGCGTTGGGGACACCATCTACGAGCAGTACTTC

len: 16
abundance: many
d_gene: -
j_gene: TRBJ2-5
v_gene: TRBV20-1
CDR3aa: CSARDLRADNQETQYF
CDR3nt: TGCAGTGCTAGAGATTTGCGGGCAGACAACCAAGAGACCCAGTACTTC

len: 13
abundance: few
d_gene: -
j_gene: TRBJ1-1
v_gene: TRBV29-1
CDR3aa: CSARGRLSTEAFF
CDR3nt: TGCAGCGCGCGCGGCCGATTGAGTACTGAAGCTTTCTTT

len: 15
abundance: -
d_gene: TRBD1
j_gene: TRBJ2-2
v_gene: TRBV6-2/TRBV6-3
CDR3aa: CASIPDRVNTGELFF
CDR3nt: TGTGCCAGCATCCCCGACAGGGTGAACACCGGGGAGCTGTTTTTT

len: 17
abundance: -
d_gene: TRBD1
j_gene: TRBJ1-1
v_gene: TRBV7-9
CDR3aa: CASSQHDRGRGRSEAFF
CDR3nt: TGTGCCAGCAGCCAACACGACAGGGGACGAGGGAGAAGTGAAGCTTTCTTT

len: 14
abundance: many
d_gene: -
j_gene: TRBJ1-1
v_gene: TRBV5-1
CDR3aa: CASSYQDADTEAFF
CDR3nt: TGCGCCAGCAGCTATCAGGACGCGGACACTGAAGCTTTCTTT

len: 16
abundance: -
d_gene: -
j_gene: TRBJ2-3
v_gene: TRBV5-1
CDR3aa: CASSHIPSFSTDTQYF
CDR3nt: TGCGCCAGCAGCCATATTCCGTCCTTTAGCACAGATACGCAGTATTTT

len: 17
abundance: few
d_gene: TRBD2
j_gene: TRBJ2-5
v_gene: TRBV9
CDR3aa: CASSPDGGGRARETQYF
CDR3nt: TGTGCCAGCAGCCCCGATGGGGGCGGGAGGGCCCGAGAGACCCAGTACTTC

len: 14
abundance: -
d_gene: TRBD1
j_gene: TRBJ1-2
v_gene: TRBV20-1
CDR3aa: CSAMTGGPFDGYTF
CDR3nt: TGCAGTGCTATGACAGGGGGGCCTTTCGATGGCTACACCTTC

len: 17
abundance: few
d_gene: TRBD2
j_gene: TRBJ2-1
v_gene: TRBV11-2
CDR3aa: CASSSQLAGGSYNEQFF
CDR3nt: TGTGCCAGCAGCTCCCAACTAGCGGGGGGCTCCTACAATGAGCAGTTCTTC

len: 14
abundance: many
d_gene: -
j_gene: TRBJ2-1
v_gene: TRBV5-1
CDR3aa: CASSFLSSYNEQFF
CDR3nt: TGCGCCAGCAGCTTCCTGAGCTCCTACAATGAGCAGTTCTTC

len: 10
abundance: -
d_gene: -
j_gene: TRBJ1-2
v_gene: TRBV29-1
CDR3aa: CSVDREGYTF
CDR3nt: TGCAGCGTTGATAGGGAGGGCTACACCTTC

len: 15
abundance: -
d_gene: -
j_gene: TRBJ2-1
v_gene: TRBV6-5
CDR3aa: CASSYPGLLYNEQFF
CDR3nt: TGTGCCAGCAGTTACCCGGGACTGCTGTACAATGAGCAGTTCTTC

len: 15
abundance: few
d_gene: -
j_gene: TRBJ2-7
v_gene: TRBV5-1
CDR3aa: CASSDNPGMNYEQYF
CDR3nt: TGCGCCAGCAGCGATAACCCCGGCATGAACTACGAGCAGTACTTC

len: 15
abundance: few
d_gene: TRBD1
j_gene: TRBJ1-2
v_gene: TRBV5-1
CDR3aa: CASSWNPGQGEGYTF
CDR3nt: TGCGCCAGCAGCTGGAACCCGGGACAGGGGGAGGGCTACACCTTC

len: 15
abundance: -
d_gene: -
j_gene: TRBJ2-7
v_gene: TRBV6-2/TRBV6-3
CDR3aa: CASSPNPTASREQYF
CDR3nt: TGTGCCAGCAGCCCAAACCCGACAGCCTCACGGGAGCAGTACTTC

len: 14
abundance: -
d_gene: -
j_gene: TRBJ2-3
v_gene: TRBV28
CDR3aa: CASSPFGRGDTQYF
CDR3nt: TGTGCCAGCAGTCCATTCGGACGAGGAGATACGCAGTATTTT

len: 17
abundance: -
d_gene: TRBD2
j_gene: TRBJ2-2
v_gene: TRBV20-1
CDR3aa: CSVKNPILAGRTGELFF
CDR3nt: TGCAGTGTTAAGAACCCAATTCTAGCGGGCCGGACCGGGGAGCTGTTTTTT

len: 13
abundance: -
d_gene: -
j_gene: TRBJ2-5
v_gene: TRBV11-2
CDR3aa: CASSYTGIETQYF
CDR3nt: TGTGCCAGCAGTTATACAGGGATAGAGACCCAGTACTTC

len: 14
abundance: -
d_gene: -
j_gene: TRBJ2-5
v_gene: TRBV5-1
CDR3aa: CASSLAIGVETQYF
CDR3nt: TGCGCCAGCAGCTTGGCCATAGGGGTAGAGACCCAGTACTTC

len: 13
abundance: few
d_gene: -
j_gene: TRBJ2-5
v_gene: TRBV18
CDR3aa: CASSPPVAETQYF
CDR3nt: TGTGCCAGCTCACCACCGGTTGCAGAGACCCAGTACTTC

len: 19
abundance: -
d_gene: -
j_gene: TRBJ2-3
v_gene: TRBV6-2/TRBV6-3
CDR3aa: CASSYVSRGIQFSTDTQYF
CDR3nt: TGTGCCAGCAGTTATGTTAGCCGTGGAATCCAATTTAGCACAGATACGCAGTATTTT

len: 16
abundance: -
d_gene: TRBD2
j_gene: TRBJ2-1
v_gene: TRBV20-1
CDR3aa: CSASVVAGEGYNEQFF
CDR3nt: TGCAGTGCTAGTGTGGTGGCGGGAGAGGGATACAATGAGCAGTTCTTC

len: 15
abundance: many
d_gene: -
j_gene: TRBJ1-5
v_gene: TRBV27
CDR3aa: CASSLQGYSNQPQHF
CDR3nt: TGTGCCAGCAGTTTACAGGGATATAGCAATCAGCCCCAGCATTTT

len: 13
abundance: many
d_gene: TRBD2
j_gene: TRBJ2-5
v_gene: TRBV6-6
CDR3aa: CATAGLAGETQYF
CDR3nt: TGTGCCACCGCGGGACTAGCGGGAGAGACCCAGTACTTC

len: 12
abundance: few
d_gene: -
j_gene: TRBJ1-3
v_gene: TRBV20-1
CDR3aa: CSASGPGNTIYF
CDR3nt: TGCAGTGCTAGCGGTCCGGGAAACACCATATATTTT

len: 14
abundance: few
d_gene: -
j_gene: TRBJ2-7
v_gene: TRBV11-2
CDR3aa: CASSPYAAGDEQYF
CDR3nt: TGTGCCAGCAGCCCCTACGCAGCGGGCGACGAGCAGTACTTC

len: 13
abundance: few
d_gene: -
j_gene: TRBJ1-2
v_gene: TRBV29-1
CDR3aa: CSVEDYEGYGYTF
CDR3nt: TGCAGCGTTGAAGATTATGAAGGCTATGGCTACACCTTC

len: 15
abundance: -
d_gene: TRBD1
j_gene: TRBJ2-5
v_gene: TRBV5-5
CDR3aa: CASSWGTGGSGGQYF
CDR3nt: TGTGCCAGCAGCTGGGGGACAGGGGGCTCTGGTGGCCAGTACTTC

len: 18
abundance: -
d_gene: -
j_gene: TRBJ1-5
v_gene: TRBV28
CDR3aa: CASSLFFRGRFSNQPQHF
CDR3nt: TGTGCCAGCAGTTTATTTTTCCGGGGCAGGTTCAGCAATCAGCCCCAGCATTTT

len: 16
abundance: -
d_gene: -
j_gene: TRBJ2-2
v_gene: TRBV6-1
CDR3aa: CASSSRRRVNTGELFF
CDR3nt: TGTGCCAGCAGCTCCAGAAGGAGGGTGAACACCGGGGAGCTGTTTTTT

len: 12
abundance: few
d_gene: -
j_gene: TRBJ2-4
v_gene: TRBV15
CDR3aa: CATSTRVPGQYF
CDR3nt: TGTGCCACCAGCACCAGAGTTCCAGGCCAGTACTTC

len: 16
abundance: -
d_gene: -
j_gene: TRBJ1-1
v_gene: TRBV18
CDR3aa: CASSPGGGRVNTEAFF
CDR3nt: TGTGCCAGCTCACCGGGAGGGGGACGGGTGAACACTGAAGCTTTCTTT

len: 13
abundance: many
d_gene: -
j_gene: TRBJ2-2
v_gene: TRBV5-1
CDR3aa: CASSLGYTGELFF
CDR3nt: TGCGCCAGCAGCTTAGGGTACACCGGGGAGCTGTTTTTT

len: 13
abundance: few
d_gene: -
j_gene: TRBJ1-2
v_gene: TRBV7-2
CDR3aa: CASSLVGQTGYTF
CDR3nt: TGTGCCAGCAGCTTAGTGGGTCAGACAGGCTACACCTTC

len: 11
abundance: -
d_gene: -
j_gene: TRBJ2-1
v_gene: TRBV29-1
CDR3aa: CSVAIREEQFF
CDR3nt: TGCAGCGTGGCAATCCGGGAGGAGCAGTTCTTC

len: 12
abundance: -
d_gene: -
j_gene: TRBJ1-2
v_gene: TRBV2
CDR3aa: CASSDRAAGYTF
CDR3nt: TGTGCCAGCAGCGACCGGGCAGCTGGCTACACCTTC